The T cell receptor beta chain under discussion was sequenced for a study of T-cell memory formation after mild COVID-19. TCRdb redid the calling of the 5' RACE reads with MiXCR, one entry per CDR3 protein. The table records about 410,000 distinct CDR3 sequences, about a quarter of them present only once. This CDR3 region has 15 residues. Germline lookup yields CDR1 LGHNA and CDR2 YSLEER. V lost 1 base to trimming and J lost 1 base; unmatched junction nucleotides: 4. This sequence originates from an adult woman who had mild COVID-19 (a few samples of this study predate the infection). Cell type and time point are not known. Sequenced input: PBMCs or a T cell subset sorted from them (not recorded which). The V and J genes are TRBV4-3 and TRBJ2-7; the match to TRBD2 covers 7 bases. The CDR3 reads CASSQAISGSYEQYF. In DNA, the CDR3 is TGCGCCAGCAGCCAAGCCATTAGCGGGTCCTACGAGCAGTACTTC.